This T cell receptor beta chain was sequenced for a study of blood T cell repertoires in COVID-19. Study overall: PBMCs, B-cell-depleted T cells, or T cells provided the cDNA or gDNA that made up the material.

This table comes from immunoSEQ multiplex PCR, and its TCRdb copy is limited to in-frame clones, with some not included. The sample contains 95,000 to 150,000 clones, roughly 70% of which appear only once. The CDR3 is made up of 16 amino acids. Germline values: CDR1 MGHRA, CDR2 YSYEKL. Trimming took 4 bases from V and 0 from J, leaving 13 bases between them. The rearrangement uses TRBV4-1 and TRBJ1-3; D perhaps matches TRBD1 (6 bases). Sequencing used peripheral blood. The origin of this receptor is a human donor with acute or convalescent COVID-19. The donor label of this sample is uncertain. The CDR3: CASSRGGGTSGNTIYF. The CDR3 nucleotides are TGCGCCAGCAGCCGGGGAGGGGGAACCTCTGGAAACACCATATATTTT.